The clone carrying this T cell receptor (beta chain) turned up a few times. This sample was taken from a study of immune characterization of retroperitoneal liposarcoma. MiXCR, applied by TCRdb to the PCR reads, yields one record per CDR3 protein. The profile covers 4,500 or so distinct CDR3 sequences, with roughly 33% appearing a single time and around 29% taken by the ten largest. The CDR3 runs 13 residues. V was clipped by 1 base and J by 5 bases, with 8 bases between them. The chain carries TRBV12-3 or TRBV12-4 and TRBJ2-5; D gene uncertain. This TCR derives from a male donor with retroperitoneal liposarcoma. The sample taken for sequencing was tumor tissue. CDR3 nucleotides: TGTGCCAGCAGTTTAGAAGTTCCGGAGACCCAGTACTTC. Residues: CASSLEVPETQYF.